The rows below give T cell receptor beta chains drawn from one sample of a study of cytomegalovirus exposure and HLA in healthy donors. Measured with immunoSEQ multiplex PCR; TCRdb has only the in-frame clones, and not every one. The sample includes some 97,000 clones, about 70% of them seen just once. The specimen sequenced was PBMCs. These receptors were taken from a woman aged 18-29 years in good health and CMV-seropositive. The CDR3 runs from the conserved cysteine through the conserved F or W. Fields, in order: clone size, J gene, V gene, D gene, CDR3 protein, CDR3 DNA. D genes are given only for firm matches. Rows may omit the clone size; those that give it use once, few, many or a size class.

abundance: NA
j_gene: TRBJ1-4
v_gene: TRBV29-1
d_gene: NA
CDR3aa: CSALGGSEKLFF
CDR3nt: TGCAGCGCCCTTGGAGGATCTGAAAAACTGTTTTTT

abundance: NA
j_gene: TRBJ2-1
v_gene: TRBV6-4
d_gene: TRBD1
CDR3aa: CASSPGTGANEQFF
CDR3nt: TGTGCCAGCAGTCCCGGGACAGGGGCGAATGAGCAGTTCTTC

abundance: NA
j_gene: TRBJ2-7
v_gene: TRBV5-1
d_gene: TRBD2
CDR3aa: CASSTTSGGSYEQYF
CDR3nt: TGCGCCAGCAGTACGACTAGCGGGGGTTCCTACGAGCAGTACTTC

abundance: few
j_gene: TRBJ2-7
v_gene: TRBV21-1
d_gene: NA
CDR3aa: CASSASRDVEGYEQYF
CDR3nt: TGTGCCAGCAGCGCGAGCAGGGACGTGGAGGGCTACGAGCAGTACTTC

abundance: once
j_gene: TRBJ1-2
v_gene: TRBV7-2
d_gene: TRBD1
CDR3aa: CASSLDRGYGYTF
CDR3nt: TGTGCCAGCAGCTTAGACAGGGGGTATGGCTACACCTTC

abundance: once
j_gene: TRBJ1-5
v_gene: TRBV28
d_gene: TRBD1
CDR3aa: CASSSAGGGGNQPQHF
CDR3nt: TGTGCCAGCAGTTCCGCAGGGGGTGGGGGCAATCAGCCCCAGCATTTT

abundance: NA
j_gene: TRBJ1-2
v_gene: TRBV25-1
d_gene: TRBD1
CDR3aa: CASSPLGGQEDGYTF
CDR3nt: TGTGCCAGCAGTCCCTTGGGGGGACAGGAGGACGGCTACACCTTC

abundance: NA
j_gene: TRBJ2-7
v_gene: TRBV28
d_gene: TRBD1
CDR3aa: CASSFDRGRQYF
CDR3nt: TGTGCCAGCAGCTTCGACAGGGGGAGGCAGTACTTC

abundance: once
j_gene: TRBJ2-7
v_gene: TRBV6-6
d_gene: TRBD1
CDR3aa: CASSYLATGDYEQYF
CDR3nt: TGTGCCAGCAGTTATCTCGCGACAGGGGACTACGAGCAGTACTTC

abundance: NA
j_gene: TRBJ2-2
v_gene: TRBV10-3
d_gene: TRBD1
CDR3aa: CAISGGTGGYTGELFF
CDR3nt: TGTGCCATCAGTGGGGGGACAGGGGGCTACACCGGGGAGCTGTTTTTT

abundance: NA
j_gene: TRBJ2-7
v_gene: TRBV6-1
d_gene: TRBD1
CDR3aa: CASSRQGILEQYF
CDR3nt: TGTGCCAGCAGTCGACAGGGGATACTCGAGCAGTACTTC

abundance: once
j_gene: TRBJ1-1
v_gene: TRBV4-3
d_gene: NA
CDR3aa: CASSQKAMNTEAFF
CDR3nt: TGCGCCAGCAGCCAAAAAGCCATGAACACTGAAGCTTTCTTT

abundance: NA
j_gene: TRBJ2-5
v_gene: TRBV10-1
d_gene: TRBD2
CDR3aa: CASSPLGTSGQETQYF
CDR3nt: TGCGCCAGCAGTCCGCTCGGGACTAGCGGTCAAGAGACCCAGTACTTC

abundance: NA
j_gene: TRBJ2-7
v_gene: TRBV18
d_gene: TRBD2
CDR3aa: CASSPSGRGSYEQYF
CDR3nt: TGTGCCAGCTCCCCTAGCGGGAGGGGCTCCTACGAGCAGTACTTC

abundance: NA
j_gene: TRBJ2-1
v_gene: TRBV15
d_gene: TRBD2
CDR3aa: CATSRVLAANNEQFF
CDR3nt: TGTGCCACCAGCAGAGTTCTAGCGGCAAACAATGAGCAGTTCTTC

abundance: few
j_gene: TRBJ1-1
v_gene: TRBV9
d_gene: TRBD1
CDR3aa: CASSVAPVDREVMNTEAFF
CDR3nt: TGTGCCAGCAGCGTAGCTCCGGTGGACAGGGAGGTGATGAACACTGAAGCTTTCTTT

abundance: NA
j_gene: TRBJ1-2
v_gene: TRBV7-9
d_gene: TRBD1
CDR3aa: CASSLRGQNNYGYTF
CDR3nt: TGTGCCAGCAGCTTAAGGGGACAGAATAACTATGGCTACACCTTC

abundance: NA
j_gene: TRBJ2-7
v_gene: TRBV5-1
d_gene: NA
CDR3aa: CASRFRQGYEQYF
CDR3nt: TGCGCCAGCAGATTTAGGCAGGGCTACGAGCAGTACTTC

abundance: NA
j_gene: TRBJ1-2
v_gene: TRBV5-1
d_gene: TRBD1
CDR3aa: CASSLSGTEPYGYTF
CDR3nt: TGCGCCAGCAGCTTGTCCGGGACAGAGCCCTATGGCTACACCTTC

abundance: NA
j_gene: TRBJ2-1
v_gene: TRBV27
d_gene: NA
CDR3aa: CASTGYTGNEQFF
CDR3nt: TGTGCCAGCACCGGATATACCGGGAATGAGCAGTTCTTC